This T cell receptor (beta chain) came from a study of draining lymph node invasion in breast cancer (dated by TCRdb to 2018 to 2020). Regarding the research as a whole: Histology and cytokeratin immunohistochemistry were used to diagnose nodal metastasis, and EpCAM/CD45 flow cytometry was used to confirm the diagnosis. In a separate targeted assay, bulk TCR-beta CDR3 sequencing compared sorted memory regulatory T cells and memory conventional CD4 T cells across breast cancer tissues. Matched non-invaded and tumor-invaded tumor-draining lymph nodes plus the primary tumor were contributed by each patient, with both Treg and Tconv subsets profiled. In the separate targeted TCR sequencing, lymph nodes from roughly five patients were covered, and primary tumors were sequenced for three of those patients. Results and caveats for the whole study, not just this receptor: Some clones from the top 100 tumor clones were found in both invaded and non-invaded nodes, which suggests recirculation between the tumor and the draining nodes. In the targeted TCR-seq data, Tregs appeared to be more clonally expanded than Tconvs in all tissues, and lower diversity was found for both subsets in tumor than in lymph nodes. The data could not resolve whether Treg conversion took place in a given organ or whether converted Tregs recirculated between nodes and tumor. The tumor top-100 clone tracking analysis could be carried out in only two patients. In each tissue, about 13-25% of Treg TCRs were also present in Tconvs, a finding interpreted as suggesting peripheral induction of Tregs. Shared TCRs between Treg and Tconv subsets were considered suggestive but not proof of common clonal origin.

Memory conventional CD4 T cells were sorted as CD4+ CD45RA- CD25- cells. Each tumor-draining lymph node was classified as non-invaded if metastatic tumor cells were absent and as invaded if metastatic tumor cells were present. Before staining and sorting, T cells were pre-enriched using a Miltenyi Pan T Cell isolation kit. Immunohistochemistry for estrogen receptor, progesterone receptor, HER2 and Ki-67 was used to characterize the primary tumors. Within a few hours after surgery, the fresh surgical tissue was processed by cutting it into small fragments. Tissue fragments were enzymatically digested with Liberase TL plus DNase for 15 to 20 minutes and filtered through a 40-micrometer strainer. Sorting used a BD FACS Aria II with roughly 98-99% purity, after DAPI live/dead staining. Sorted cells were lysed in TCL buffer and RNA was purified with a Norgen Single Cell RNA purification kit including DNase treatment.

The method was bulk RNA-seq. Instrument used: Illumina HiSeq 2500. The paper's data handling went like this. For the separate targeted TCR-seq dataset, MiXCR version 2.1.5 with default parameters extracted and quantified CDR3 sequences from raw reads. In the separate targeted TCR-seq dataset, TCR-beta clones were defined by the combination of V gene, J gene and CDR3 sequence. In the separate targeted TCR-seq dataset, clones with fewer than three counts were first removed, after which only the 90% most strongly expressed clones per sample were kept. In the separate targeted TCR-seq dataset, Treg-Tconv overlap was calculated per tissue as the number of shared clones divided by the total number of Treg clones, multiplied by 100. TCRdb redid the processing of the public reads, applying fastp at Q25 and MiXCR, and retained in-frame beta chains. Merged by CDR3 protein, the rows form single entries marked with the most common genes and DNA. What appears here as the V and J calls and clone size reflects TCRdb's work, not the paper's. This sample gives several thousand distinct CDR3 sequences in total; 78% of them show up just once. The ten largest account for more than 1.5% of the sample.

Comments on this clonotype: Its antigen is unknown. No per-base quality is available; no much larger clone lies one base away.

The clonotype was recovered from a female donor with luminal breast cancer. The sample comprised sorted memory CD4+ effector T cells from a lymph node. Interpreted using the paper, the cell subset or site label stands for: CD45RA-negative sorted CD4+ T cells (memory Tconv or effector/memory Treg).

The CDR3: CASTKGPAAYEQYF. The DNA reads TGTGCCAGCACCAAGGGACCCGCGGCATACGAGCAGTACTTC. The rearranged segments are TRBV6-1 and TRBJ2-7, with the D call perhaps TRBD1 or TRBD2, each one matching 5 bases. The CDR3 runs 14 amino acids, cysteine and phenylalanine included. Just the 42-base CDR3 DNA is kept, in frame starting at base 1. V lost 7 bases and J lost 4 bases; the stretch between them is 17 bases long. CDR1 and CDR2, looked up from the germline V gene, are MNHNS and SASEGT.